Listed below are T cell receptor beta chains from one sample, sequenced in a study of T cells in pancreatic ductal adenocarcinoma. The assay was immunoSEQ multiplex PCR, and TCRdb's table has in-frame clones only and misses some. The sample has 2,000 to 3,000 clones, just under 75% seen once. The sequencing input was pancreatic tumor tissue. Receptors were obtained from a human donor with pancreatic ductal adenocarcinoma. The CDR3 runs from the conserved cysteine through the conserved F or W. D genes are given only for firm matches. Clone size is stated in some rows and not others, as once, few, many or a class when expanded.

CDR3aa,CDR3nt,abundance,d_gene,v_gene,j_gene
CASSFRDYNIQYF,TGTGCCAGCAGCTTCCGGGACTACAACATTCAGTACTTC,few,TRBD2,TRBV7-2,TRBJ2-4
CASSFSPTNYGYTF,TGTGCCAGCAGTTTCTCCCCAACGAACTATGGCTACACCTTC,hyperexpanded,-,TRBV28,TRBJ1-2
CASSPPWAGGGETQYF,TGCGCCAGCAGCCCCCCTTGGGCGGGAGGGGGAGAGACCCAGTACTTC,-,TRBD2,TRBV5-1,TRBJ2-5
CATSREEVGIEQYF,TGTGCCACCAGCAGAGAAGAGGTGGGGATAGAGCAGTACTTC,few,-,TRBV15,TRBJ2-7
CASSYSKEETQYF,TGTGCCAGCAGTTACTCGAAGGAGGAGACCCAGTACTTC,-,-,TRBV6-5,TRBJ2-5
CASSFGQGRETQYF,TGCGCCAGCAGCTTTGGACAGGGTAGGGAGACCCAGTACTTC,-,TRBD1,TRBV5-1,TRBJ2-5
CASSPLDKRIGGYTF,TGTGCCAGCAGTCCCCTGGACAAGCGGATTGGGGGCTACACCTTC,few,-,TRBV28,TRBJ1-2
CASSASWRSSYEQYF,TGTGCCAGCAGTGCCTCCTGGAGGAGCTCCTACGAGCAGTACTTC,-,-,TRBV25-1,TRBJ2-7
CASSPLGQIPPGNTIYF,TGTGCCAGCTCACCCTTGGGACAGATTCCTCCTGGAAACACCATATATTTT,once,TRBD1,TRBV18,TRBJ1-3
CASRLERDRAYNEQFF,TGTGCCAGCAGACTAGAGAGGGACAGGGCTTACAATGAGCAGTTCTTC,-,TRBD1,TRBV13,TRBJ2-1
CASSEPGQGETQYF,TGTGCCAGCAGTGAACCGGGACAGGGGGAGACCCAGTACTTC,-,TRBD1,TRBV2,TRBJ2-5
CASSERQGNEKLFF,TGTGCCAGCTCCGAGCGACAGGGAAACGAAAAACTGTTTTTT,few,TRBD1,TRBV18,TRBJ1-4
CASSEGGRTGETQYF,TGTGCCAGCTCTGAGGGGGGGCGGACGGGGGAGACCCAGTACTTC,-,-,TRBV6-5,TRBJ2-5
CASSLGQYYEQYF,TGTGCCAGCAGTTTGGGACAGTACTACGAGCAGTACTTC,-,TRBD1,TRBV27,TRBJ2-7
CASSLVAQETQYF,TGTGCTAGCAGCTTAGTTGCTCAAGAGACCCAGTACTTC,-,-,TRBV7-7,TRBJ2-5
CASSLSAGANTGELFF,TGTGCCAGCAGTTTATCCGCGGGAGCGAACACCGGGGAGCTGTTTTTT,-,TRBD2,TRBV27,TRBJ2-2
CATSISDTGGNEQFF,TGTGCCACCAGCATTTCGGACACAGGCGGCAATGAGCAGTTCTTC,-,-,TRBV15,TRBJ2-1